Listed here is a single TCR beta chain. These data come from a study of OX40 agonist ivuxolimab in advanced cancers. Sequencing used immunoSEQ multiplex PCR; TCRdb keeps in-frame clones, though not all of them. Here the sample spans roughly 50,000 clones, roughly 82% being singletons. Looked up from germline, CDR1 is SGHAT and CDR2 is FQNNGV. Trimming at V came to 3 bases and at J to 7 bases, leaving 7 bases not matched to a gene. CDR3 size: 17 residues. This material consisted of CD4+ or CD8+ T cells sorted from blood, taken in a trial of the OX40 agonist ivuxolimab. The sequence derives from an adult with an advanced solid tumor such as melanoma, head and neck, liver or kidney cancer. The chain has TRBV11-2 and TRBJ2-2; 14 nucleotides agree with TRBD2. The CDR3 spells CASSLGTSGSRVGELFF. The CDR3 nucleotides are TGTGCCAGCAGCTTGGGGACTAGCGGGAGCCGGGTCGGGGAGCTGTTTTTT. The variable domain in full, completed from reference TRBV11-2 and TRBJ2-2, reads EAGVAQSPRYKIIEKRQSVAFWCNPISGHATLYWYQQILGQGPKLLIQFQNNGVVDDSQLPKDRFSAERLKGVDSTLKIQPAKLEDSAVYLCASSLGTSGSRVGELFFGEGSRLTVL.